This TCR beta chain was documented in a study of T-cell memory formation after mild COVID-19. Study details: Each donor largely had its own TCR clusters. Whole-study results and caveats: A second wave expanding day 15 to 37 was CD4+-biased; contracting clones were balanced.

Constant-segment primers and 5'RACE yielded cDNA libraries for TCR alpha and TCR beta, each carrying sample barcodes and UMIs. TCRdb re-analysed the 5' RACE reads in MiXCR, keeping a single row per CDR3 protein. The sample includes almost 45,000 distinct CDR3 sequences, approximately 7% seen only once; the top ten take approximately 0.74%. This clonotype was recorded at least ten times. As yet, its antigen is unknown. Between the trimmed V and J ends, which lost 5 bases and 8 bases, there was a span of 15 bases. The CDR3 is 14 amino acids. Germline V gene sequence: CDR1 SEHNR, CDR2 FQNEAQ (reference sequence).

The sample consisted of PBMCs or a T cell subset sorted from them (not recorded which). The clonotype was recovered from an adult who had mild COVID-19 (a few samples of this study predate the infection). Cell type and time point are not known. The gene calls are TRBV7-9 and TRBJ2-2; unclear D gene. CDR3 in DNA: TGTGCCAGCAGCCCGACGGCGTCCGCAGGGGAGCTGTTTTTT. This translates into CASSPTASAGELFF.